Sequencing of this T cell receptor (beta chain) was carried out in a study of beta chain features in type 1 diabetes. Study findings and constraints: The study left unresolved whether HLA type influences TCRB rearrangement. Patients with Type 1 diabetes showed moderately but significantly shorter TCRB CDR3s in all four CD4+ subsets.

cDNA synthesis used the whole RNA isolate, giving expressed TCRB sequences. Clones were sequenced by immunoSEQ multiplex PCR, and TCRdb holds only the in-frame ones, with some missing. The sample lists 640,000 or so clones; about 14% were seen once. There was one heparinised blood draw per donor, averaging roughly 120 mL. Based on CD45RO/CCR7/CD25/CD127/CD95/CD27, CD4+ regulatory, stem cell-like memory, naive and central memory cells were sorted. Each of the sorted populations had a purity greater than 98%. This CDR3 contains 13 residues. Germline loops: CDR1 SQVTM, CDR2 ANQGSEA. The germline V and J ends were trimmed by 7 bases and 6 bases, with 16 bases remaining between them. This clone was detected a few times. The target antigen is unknown.

The sequence was obtained from a man aged 18 to 29 with type 1 diabetes. Source material: naive CD4+ T cells from blood. This chain joins TRBV29-1 and TRBJ2-1; TRBD2 is a possible D gene (6 bases). The DNA of the CDR3 is TGCAGCGAGGGCCAAGGAGGGAGCAATGAGCAGTTCTTC. It codes for CSEGQGGSNEQFF.